The clone carrying this T cell receptor beta chain was seen a handful of times. The antigen is undetermined. The sample comes from a study of T-cell reconstitution after alpha-beta-depleted transplantation in children. Broader study findings: Two months or so post-transplant, alpha-beta T cells reportedly derived from several hundred expanded graft clones.

Preparation of the TCRbeta library was carried out with unique molecular identifiers. In TCRdb, the PCR reads were re-called with MiXCR into one record per CDR3 protein. This sample has 500,000 to 650,000 distinct CDR3 sequences; approximately 12% occur once, and the top ten carry around 2.2%. This CDR3 is built from 14 residues. V was trimmed by 6 bases and J by 1 base, leaving 13 bases between them. CDR1 and CDR2 (germline): DFQATT, SNEGSKA (reference sequence). The sequenced sample was PBMCs, mostly from graft donor cells, obtained 360 days after TCRalphabeta/CD19-depleted stem cell transplant. This chain joins TRBV20-1 and TRBJ2-1, with D perhaps TRBD2 (5 bases). The sequence was collected from a male patient younger than 18 who had a stem cell transplant for acute myeloid leukemia, so the T cells may come from the graft donor. CDR3 sequence reads: CSAPRVTSYNEQFF. The CDR3, as DNA: TGCAGTGCCCCGCGGGTTACTTCCTACAATGAGCAGTTCTTC.